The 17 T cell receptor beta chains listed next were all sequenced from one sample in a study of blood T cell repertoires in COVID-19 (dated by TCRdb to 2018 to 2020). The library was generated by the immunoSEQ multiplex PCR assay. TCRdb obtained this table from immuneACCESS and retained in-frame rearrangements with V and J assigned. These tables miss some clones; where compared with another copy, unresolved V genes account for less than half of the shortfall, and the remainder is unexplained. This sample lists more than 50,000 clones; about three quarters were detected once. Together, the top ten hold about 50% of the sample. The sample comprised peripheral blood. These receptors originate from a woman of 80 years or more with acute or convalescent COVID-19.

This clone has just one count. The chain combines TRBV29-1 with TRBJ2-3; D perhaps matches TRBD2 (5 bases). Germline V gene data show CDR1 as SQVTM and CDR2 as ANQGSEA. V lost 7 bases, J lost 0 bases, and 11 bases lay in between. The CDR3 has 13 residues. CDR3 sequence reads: CSARRGSTDTQYF. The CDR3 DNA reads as TGCAGCGCTAGACGGGGAAGCACAGATACGCAGTATTTT.

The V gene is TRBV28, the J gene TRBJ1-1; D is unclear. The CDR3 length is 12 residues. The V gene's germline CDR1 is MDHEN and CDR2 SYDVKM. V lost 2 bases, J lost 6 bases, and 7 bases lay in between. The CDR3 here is CASSLLYSEAFF. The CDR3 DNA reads TGTGCCAGCAGTTTACTGTATTCTGAAGCTTTCTTT.

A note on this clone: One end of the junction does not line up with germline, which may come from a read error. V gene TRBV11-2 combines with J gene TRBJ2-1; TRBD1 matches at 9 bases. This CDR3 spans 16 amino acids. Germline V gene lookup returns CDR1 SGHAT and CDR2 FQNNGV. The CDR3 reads CAGSFRGGTGFNEQFF. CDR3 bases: TGTGCCGGCAGCTTCAGGGGCGGGACAGGGTTCAATGAGCAGTTCTTC.

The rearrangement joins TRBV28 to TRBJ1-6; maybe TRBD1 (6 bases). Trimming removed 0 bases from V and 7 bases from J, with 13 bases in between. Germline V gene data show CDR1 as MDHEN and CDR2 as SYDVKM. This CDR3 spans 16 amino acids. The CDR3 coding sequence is TGTGCCAGCAGTTTATGGGCAGGGGACGACAATTCACCCCTCCACTTT. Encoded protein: CASSLWAGDDNSPLHF.

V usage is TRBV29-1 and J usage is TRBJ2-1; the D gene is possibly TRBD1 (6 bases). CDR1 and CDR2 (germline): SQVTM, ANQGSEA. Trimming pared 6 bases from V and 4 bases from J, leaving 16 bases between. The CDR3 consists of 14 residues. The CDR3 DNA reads TGCAGCGTGTCATCAGGGGCAGGATACAATGAGCAGTTCTTC. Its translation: CSVSSGAGYNEQFF.

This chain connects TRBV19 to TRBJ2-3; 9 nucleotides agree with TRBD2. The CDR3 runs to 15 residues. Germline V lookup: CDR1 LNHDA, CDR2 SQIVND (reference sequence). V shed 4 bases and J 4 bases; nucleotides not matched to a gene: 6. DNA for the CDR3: TGTGCCAGTAGTAAGCGGGAGGATGTCGCAGATACGCAGTATTTT. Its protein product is CASSKREDVADTQYF. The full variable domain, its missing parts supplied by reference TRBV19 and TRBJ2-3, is DGGITQSPKYLFRKEGQNVTLSCEQNLNHDAMYWYRQDPGQGLRLIYYSQIVNDFQKGDIAEGYSVSREKKESFPLTVTSAQKNPTAFYLCASSKREDVADTQYFGPGTRLTVL.

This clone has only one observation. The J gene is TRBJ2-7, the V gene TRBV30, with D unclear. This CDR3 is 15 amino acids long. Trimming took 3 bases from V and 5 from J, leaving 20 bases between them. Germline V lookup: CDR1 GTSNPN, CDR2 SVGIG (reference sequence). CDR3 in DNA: TGTGCCTGGAGCTCCCTGGAGACGATTAAAAACGAGCAGTACTTC. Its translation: CAWSSLETIKNEQYF.

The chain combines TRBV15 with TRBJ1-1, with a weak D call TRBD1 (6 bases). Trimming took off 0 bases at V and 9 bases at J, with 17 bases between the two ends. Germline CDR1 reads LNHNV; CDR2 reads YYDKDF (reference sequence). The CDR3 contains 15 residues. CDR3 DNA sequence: TGTGCCACCAGCAGAGACGACCACAGGGCCAGAAAAGCTTTCTTT. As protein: CATSRDDHRARKAFF. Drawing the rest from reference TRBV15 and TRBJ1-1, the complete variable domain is DAMVIQNPRYQVTQFGKPVTLSCSQTLNHNVMYWYQQKSSQAPKLLFHYYDKDFNNEADTPDNFQSRRPNTSFCFLDIRSPGLGDTAMYLCATSRDDHRARKAFFGQGTRLTVV.

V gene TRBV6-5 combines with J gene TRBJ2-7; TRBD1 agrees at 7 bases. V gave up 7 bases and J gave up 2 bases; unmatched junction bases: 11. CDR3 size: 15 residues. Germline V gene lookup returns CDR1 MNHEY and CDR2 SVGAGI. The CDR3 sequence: CASTPQGVIPYEQYF. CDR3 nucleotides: TGTGCCAGCACCCCGCAGGGGGTCATCCCCTACGAGCAGTACTTC.

The CDR3 nucleotides read TGTGCCAGCTCACCTATGAGGAACGGGGAGCTGTTTTTT. Its translation: CASSPMRNGELFF. The chain joins TRBV18 to TRBJ2-2, with D uncertain. Germline CDR1 is KGHSH and CDR2 is LQKENI. The CDR3 has 13 amino acids. V dropped 3 bases and J dropped 7 bases, with 9 bases sitting between them.

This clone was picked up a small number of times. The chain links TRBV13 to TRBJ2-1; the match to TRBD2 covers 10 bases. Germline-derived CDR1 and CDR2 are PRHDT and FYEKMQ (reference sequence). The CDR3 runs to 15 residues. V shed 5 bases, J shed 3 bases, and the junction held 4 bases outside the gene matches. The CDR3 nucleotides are TGTGCCAGCAGCAACGGACTAGCGGACTACAATGAGCAGTTCTTC. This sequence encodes CASSNGLADYNEQFF.

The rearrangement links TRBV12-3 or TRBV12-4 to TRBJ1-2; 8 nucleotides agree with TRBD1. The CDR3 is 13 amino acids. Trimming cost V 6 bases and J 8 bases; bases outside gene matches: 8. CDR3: CASSFRDRLGYTF. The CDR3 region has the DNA TGTGCCAGCAGCTTCCGGGACAGGTTGGGCTACACCTTC.

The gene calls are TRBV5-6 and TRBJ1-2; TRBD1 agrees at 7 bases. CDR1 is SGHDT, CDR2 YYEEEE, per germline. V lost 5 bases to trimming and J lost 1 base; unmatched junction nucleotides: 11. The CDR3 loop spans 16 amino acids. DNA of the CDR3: TGTGCCAGCAGGCCCGGGACAGCGCTAATTAACTATGGCTACACCTTC. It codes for CASRPGTALINYGYTF.

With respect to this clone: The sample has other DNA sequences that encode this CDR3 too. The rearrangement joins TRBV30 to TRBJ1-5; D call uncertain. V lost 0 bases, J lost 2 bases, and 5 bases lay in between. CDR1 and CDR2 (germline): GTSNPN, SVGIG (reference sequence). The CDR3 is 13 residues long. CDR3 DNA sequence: TGTGCCTGGAGTGTACGGGGCAATCAGCCCCAGCATTTT. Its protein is CAWSVRGNQPQHF.

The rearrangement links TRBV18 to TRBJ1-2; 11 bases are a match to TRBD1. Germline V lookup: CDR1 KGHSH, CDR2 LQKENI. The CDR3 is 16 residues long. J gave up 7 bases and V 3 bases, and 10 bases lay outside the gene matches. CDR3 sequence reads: CASSPSRDRGYGGYTF. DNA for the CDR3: TGTGCCAGCTCACCGAGCCGGGACAGGGGGTATGGTGGCTACACCTTC.

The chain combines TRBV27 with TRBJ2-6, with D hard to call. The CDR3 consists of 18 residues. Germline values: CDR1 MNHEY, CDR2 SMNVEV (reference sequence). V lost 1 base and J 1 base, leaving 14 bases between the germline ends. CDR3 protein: CASSLYGVQQSGANVLTF. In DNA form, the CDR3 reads TGTGCCAGCAGTTTATACGGCGTCCAACAGTCTGGGGCCAACGTCCTGACTTTC.

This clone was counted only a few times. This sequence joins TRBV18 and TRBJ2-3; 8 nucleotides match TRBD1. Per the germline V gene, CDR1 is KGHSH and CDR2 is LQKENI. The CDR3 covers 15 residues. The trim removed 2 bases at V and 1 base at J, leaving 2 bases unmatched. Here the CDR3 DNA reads TGTGCCAGCTCACCATCGGACAGGGGCACAGATACGCAGTATTTT. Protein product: CASSPSDRGTDTQYF.